Below are 15 T cell receptor beta chains sequenced from a single sample in a study of Graves' ophthalmopathy and Graves' hyperthyroidism. Scientists amplified the TCR beta CDR3 regions from RNA transcripts. Second-round multiplex PCR came after a first-round RT-PCR that employed HTBI primers. TCRdb independently ran MiXCR on the multiplex PCR reads; one entry per CDR3 protein. The sample includes 500,000 to 600,000 distinct CDR3 sequences, approximately 37% seen only once; the top ten take about 4%. Sequenced: peripheral blood or thyroid tissue (not recorded which). The receptors here all came from an adult man with Graves' hyperthyroidism.

This clonotype was recorded many times. The chain is built from TRBV24-1 and TRBJ2-2, with D unresolved. Per germline, CDR1 KGHDR and CDR2 SFDVKD. Between the trimmed V and J ends, which lost 7 bases and 2 bases, there was a span of 1 base. This CDR3 region has 11 residues. This chain's CDR3 is CATRNTGELFF. In DNA, the CDR3 is TGTGCCACCAGAAACACCGGGGAGCTGTTTTTT.

This chain joins TRBV14 and TRBJ2-7; D ambiguous. Germline assignment: CDR1 SGHDN and CDR2 FVKESK. The length of the CDR3 is 10 residues. The CDR3 region has the DNA TGTGACAGTTCCTCCTACGAGCAGTACTTC. Its translation is CDSSSYEQYF.

Many counts were recorded for this clonotype. The genes are TRBV19 and TRBJ2-5, with D possibly being TRBD1 (6 bases). V lost 1 base and J 2 bases, leaving 14 bases between the germline ends. Germline values: CDR1 LNHDA, CDR2 SQIVND (reference sequence). The CDR3 has 16 amino acids. The CDR3 bases are TGTGCCAGTAGTATAGCTAGGACAGCCGATCAAGAGACCCAGTACTTC. Protein product: CASSIARTADQETQYF.

A remark on this clonotype: In this CDR3 the conserved last residue, phenylalanine or tryptophan, is missing, so a read error is likely. The chain links TRBV5-1 to TRBJ1-2; D is perhaps TRBD1 (5 bases). The germline V and J ends were trimmed by 2 bases and 4 bases, with 12 bases remaining between them. Germline-derived CDR1 and CDR2 are SGHRS and YFSETQ. CDR3 length equals 14 residues. This CDR3 reads CASSFSGSGYGYTL. The CDR3 coding sequence is TGCGCCAGCAGCTTCTCAGGGTCCGGCTATGGCTACACCCTC.

A few counts support this clonotype. The rearrangement links TRBV6-2 or TRBV6-3 to TRBJ1-1; D unresolved. Trimming took 3 bases from V and 11 from J, leaving 16 bases between them. This CDR3 has 13 residues. Germline values: CDR1 MNHEY, CDR2 SVGEGT. DNA for the CDR3: TGTGCCAGCAGTTATGAATTTGGAGGGTTGGCTTTCTTT. This encodes CASSYEFGGLAFF.

This clonotype was seen at least ten times. The rearrangement joins TRBV5-5 to TRBJ1-2; no clear D gene. The CDR3 totals 14 residues. V was cut by 1 base and J by 5 bases, with 12 bases left in between. Germline values: CDR1 SGHKS, CDR2 YYEKEE (reference sequence). CDR3 DNA: TGTGCCAGCAGCTTGCTTGAGGGCCGGTATGGCTACACCTTC. It yields the protein CASSLLEGRYGYTF.

The chain is built from TRBV7-9 and TRBJ1-5; the D gene is possibly TRBD1 (5 bases). This CDR3 has 15 amino acids. Trimming removed 1 base from V and 3 bases from J, with 10 bases in between. Germline V CDR1 and CDR2: SEHNR, FQNEAQ (reference sequence). The CDR3 sequence is CASSLVGGINQPQHF. As DNA, the CDR3 is TGTGCCAGCAGCTTAGTCGGGGGTATCAATCAGCCCCAGCATTTT.

This clonotype was counted many times. The chain couples TRBV12-3 or TRBV12-4 to TRBJ1-5, with no clear D. Trimming removed 5 bases at V and 3 bases at J, with 11 bases between. CDR3 size: 14 residues. The CDR3 region is CASSPDGYNQPQHF. As DNA, the CDR3 is TGTGCCAGCAGTCCGGACGGGTACAATCAGCCCCAGCATTTT.

This clonotype was found many times. V usage is TRBV6-1 and J usage is TRBJ2-7; D call uncertain. The CDR3 has 14 residues. In germline, CDR1 is MNHNS, CDR2 SASEGT. V dropped 2 bases and J dropped 3 bases, with 11 bases sitting between them. The CDR3 loop reads CASSEIPDHYEQYF. The CDR3 DNA reads as TGTGCCAGCAGTGAAATCCCAGATCACTACGAGCAGTACTTC.

The chain joins TRBV4-1 to TRBJ1-2; TRBD1 might be the D (5 bases). CDR3 length: 14 residues. Germline CDR1 is MGHRA and CDR2 is YSYEKL. V was pared by 4 bases and J by 1 base, with 10 bases between. CDR3 amino acids: CASSLGRNNYGYTF. The CDR3 DNA reads as TGCGCCAGCAGCCTGGGACGGAATAACTATGGCTACACCTTC.

As for this clonotype: The junction differs from germline at one of its ends, possibly a read error. The chain carries TRBV5-1 and TRBJ2-7; TRBD2 matches 13 bases. Germline values: CDR1 SGHRS, CDR2 YFSETQ. The CDR3 loop spans 16 amino acids. This CDR3 is CACSPGLAGASYEQYF. As DNA, the CDR3 is TGTGCCTGCAGCCCCGGACTAGCGGGAGCCTCCTACGAGCAGTACTTC.

This clonotype was counted at least ten times. The CDR3 bases are TGCGCCAGCAGCCAAGGCGGGACATACACCGGGGAGCTGTTTTTT. Its translation: CASSQGGTYTGELFF. The V call is TRBV4-1, the J call TRBJ2-2; the D gene could be TRBD1 or TRBD2 (6 bases each). The germline gives CDR1 MGHRA, CDR2 YSYEKL. The CDR3 runs to 15 residues. With 1 base removed from V and 3 bases from J, the gap between germline ends came to 9 bases.

This rearrangement joins TRBV25-1 to TRBJ2-7; TRBD1 agrees at 8 bases. Germline V CDR1 and CDR2: MGHDK, SYGVNS. Trimming removed 4 bases from V and 0 bases from J; junction bases left unmatched: 5. The CDR3 spans 15 residues. CDR3 in DNA: TGTGCCAGCAGTGCCACCGGGACAGGCTCCTACGAGCAGTACTTC. Its protein product is CASSATGTGSYEQYF.

The sample holds many counts of this clonotype. This chain uses TRBV15 with TRBJ2-5, with no clear D. The V end lost 4 bases, the J end lost 2 bases, and 2 bases lay between the germline ends. The length of the CDR3 is 11 residues. CDR1 and CDR2 (germline): LNHNV, YYDKDF (reference sequence). For the CDR3, the DNA is TGTGCCACCAGCAATCAAGAGACCCAGTACTTC. Translating gives CATSNQETQYF.

This clonotype was recorded a few times. The chain joins TRBV27 to TRBJ1-1; 8 bases are shared with TRBD1. Germline V gene sequence: CDR1 MNHEY, CDR2 SMNVEV (reference sequence). The CDR3 sequence is 15 residues long. With 8 bases clipped from V and 3 bases from J, the junction kept 11 bases outside the gene matches. CDR3 nucleotide sequence: TGTGCCAGCCTCCTTAGACAGGGGAGGTACACTGAAGCTTTCTTT. It translates to CASLLRQGRYTEAFF.